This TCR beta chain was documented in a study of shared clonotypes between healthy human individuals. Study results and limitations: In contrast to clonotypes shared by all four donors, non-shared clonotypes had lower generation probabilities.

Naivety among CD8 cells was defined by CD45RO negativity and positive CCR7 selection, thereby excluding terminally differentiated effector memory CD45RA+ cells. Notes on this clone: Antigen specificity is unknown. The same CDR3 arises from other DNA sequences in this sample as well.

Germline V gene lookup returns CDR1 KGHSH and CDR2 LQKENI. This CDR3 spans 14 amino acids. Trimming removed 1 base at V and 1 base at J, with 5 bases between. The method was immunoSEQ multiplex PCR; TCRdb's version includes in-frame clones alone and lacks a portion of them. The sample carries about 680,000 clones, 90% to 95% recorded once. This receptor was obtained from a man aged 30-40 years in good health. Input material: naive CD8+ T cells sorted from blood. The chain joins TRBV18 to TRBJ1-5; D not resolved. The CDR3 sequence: CASSPRDSNQPQHF. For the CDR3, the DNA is TGTGCCAGCTCACCACGAGACAGCAATCAGCCCCAGCATTTT.